What follows are 14 T cell receptor beta chains derived from one specimen sequenced in a study of Ad26.COV2.S vaccination and SARS-CoV-2 variants. Libraries were prepared by immunoSEQ multiplex PCR; TCRdb keeps only in-frame clonotypes and omits some of them. The table lists about 680,000 clones, about 90% of them singletons. As to treatment: around 19 received Ad26.COV2.S at low or high dose, single or two shots; 5 received placebo; per-sample allocation not given. The study sampled participants on day 63 after the first vaccine or placebo injection. The sample here was peripheral blood, taken in a trial of Ad26.COV2.S vaccine versus placebo. The receptors were sampled from a person aged 18-65 years who received the Ad26.COV2.S COVID-19 vaccine or a placebo.

This sequence joins TRBV30 and TRBJ1-6, with D hard to call. V was pared by 2 bases and J by 0 bases, with 8 bases between. The CDR3 is made up of 15 amino acids. CDR1 and CDR2 (germline): GTSNPN, SVGIG (reference sequence). CDR3 sequence reads: CAWSSESSYNSPLHF. The CDR3 DNA is TGTGCCTGGAGTAGCGAGAGCTCCTATAATTCACCCCTCCACTTT.

The chain links TRBV27 to TRBJ2-5, with D perhaps assigned TRBD1 or TRBD2 (6 bases each). Germline CDR1 and CDR2: MNHEY and SMNVEV (reference sequence). CDR3 length equals 12 residues. V lost 5 bases, J lost 9 bases, and 13 bases lay in between. CDR3 bases: TGTGCCAGCAGTCCGACGAGGGGGGCCCAGTACTTC. This encodes CASSPTRGAQYF.

The chain carries TRBV15 and TRBJ2-1, with TRBD2 matching 9 bases. CDR1 and CDR2 from the germline V gene are LNHNV and YYDKDF (reference sequence). The CDR3 length is 16 residues. The junction had 3 bases not matched to a gene; V was cut back by 1 base and J by 2 bases. This chain's CDR3 is CATSRAREGPYNEQFF. CDR3 in DNA: TGTGCCACCAGCAGAGCGCGGGAGGGCCCCTACAATGAGCAGTTCTTC.

The V and J genes are TRBV15 and TRBJ1-6, with TRBD1 as a possible D gene (6 bases). The V gene's germline CDR1 is LNHNV and CDR2 YYDKDF (reference sequence). This CDR3 is built from 15 residues. Trimming left V 2 bases short and J 7 bases short, with 12 bases between. CDR3 nucleotides: TGTGCCACCAGCAGAAAAGGGGGTCCGAATTCACCCCTCCACTTT. This codes for CATSRKGGPNSPLHF. The full variable domain, completed using reference TRBV15 and TRBJ1-6, is DAMVIQNPRYQVTQFGKPVTLSCSQTLNHNVMYWYQQKSSQAPKLLFHYYDKDFNNEADTPDNFQSRRPNTSFCFLDIRSPGLGDTAMYLCATSRKGGPNSPLHFGNGTRLTVT.

The rearrangement links TRBV18 to TRBJ1-4; 9 bases are shared with TRBD1. The junction had 4 bases not matched to a gene; V was cut back by 3 bases and J by 2 bases. Germline V gene lookup returns CDR1 KGHSH and CDR2 LQKENI. This CDR3 region has 16 residues. The chain's CDR3 is CASSPSGTGTNEKLFF. CDR3 sequence (DNA): TGTGCCAGCTCACCTTCGGGGACAGGGACTAATGAAAAACTGTTTTTT.

This clone has a handful of counts. At the DNA level, this CDR3 is encoded by other sequences in the same sample as well. The gene calls are TRBV6-5 and TRBJ1-4; 8 nucleotides match TRBD1. CDR3 length equals 13 residues. V was pared by 5 bases and J by 7 bases, with 3 bases of the junction left unmatched. CDR1 and CDR2 (germline): MNHEY, SVGAGI. The CDR3 reads CASSRDRFEKLFF. The CDR3 coding sequence is TGTGCCAGCAGTAGGGACAGGTTTGAAAAACTGTTTTTT.

This rearrangement joins TRBV10-2 to TRBJ2-2; D ambiguous. The V gene lost 5 bases and the J gene lost 1 base, with 5 bases spanning the gap. The V gene's germline CDR1 is WSHSY and CDR2 SAAADI. This CDR3 comprises 13 residues. The CDR3 bases are TGCGCCAGCAGTTTTGTGAACACCGGGGAGCTGTTTTTT. Protein: CASSFVNTGELFF.

The chain employs TRBV6-5 and TRBJ1-4; TRBD1 matches 9 bases. Germline V gives CDR1 MNHEY, CDR2 SVGAGI. The CDR3 covers 13 residues. V was clipped by 6 bases and J by 8 bases; unmatched bases: 4. The DNA for the CDR3 is TGTGCCAGCAGGGGAACAGGGGGCGAAAAACTGTTTTTT. This codes for CASRGTGGEKLFF.

The V call is TRBV19, the J call TRBJ1-5, with 7 bases that match TRBD1. Per the germline V gene, CDR1 is LNHDA and CDR2 is SQIVND (reference sequence). The ends lost 5 bases at V and 0 bases at J; junction bases unmatched: 7. The CDR3 contains 16 residues. Written as DNA, the CDR3 is TGTGCCAGTAGTCTGGGACAGCGTTATAGCAATCAGCCCCAGCATTTT. The encoded protein is CASSLGQRYSNQPQHF.

The V gene is TRBV9, the J gene TRBJ1-6, with D possibly matching TRBD1 (6 bases). The ends were cut back, 3 bases at V and 7 bases at J, with 14 bases in the middle. The CDR3 length is 15 residues. Germline V gene data show CDR1 as SGDLS and CDR2 as YYNGEE. CDR3 nucleotides: TGTGCCAGCAGCGAGGGGGTAGGTGGGAATTCACCCCTCCACTTT. Protein: CASSEGVGGNSPLHF. Based on the CDR3 plus reference TRBV9 and TRBJ1-6, the full variable domain is DSGVTQTPKHLITATGQRVTLRCSPRSGDLSVYWYQQSLDQGLQFLIQYYNGEERAKGNILERFSAQQFPDLHSELNLSSLELGDSALYFCASSEGVGGNSPLHFGNGTRLTVT.

This sequence joins TRBV9 and TRBJ1-1; no clear D. Germline CDR1 is SGDLS and CDR2 is YYNGEE. Trimming removed 2 bases from V and 4 bases from J, with 21 bases in between. This CDR3 is built from 17 residues. CDR3 sequence reads: CASSVSLPQPGSTEAFF. CDR3 bases: TGTGCCAGCAGCGTCTCTCTTCCTCAACCGGGAAGCACTGAAGCTTTCTTT.

A word on this clone: Other DNA sequences from this sample encode an identical CDR3 as well. The V call is TRBV12-3 or TRBV12-4, the J call TRBJ2-3; weak D call: TRBD2 (6 bases). CDR3 length: 11 amino acids. The V end was cut by 6 bases, the J end by 6 bases, with 7 bases between. The CDR3 DNA reads as TGTGCCAGCAGCCTAGCGGATACGCAGTATTTT. This gives the protein CASSLADTQYF.

The chain combines TRBV15 with TRBJ1-6; 9 bases are shared with TRBD1. V shed 2 bases, J shed 10 bases, and the junction held 6 bases outside the gene matches. Per the germline V gene, CDR1 is LNHNV and CDR2 is YYDKDF (reference sequence). The CDR3 spans 15 residues. The DNA for the CDR3 is TGTGCCACCAGCAGACGACAGGGGGATGGATCACCCCTCCACTTT. Protein: CATSRRQGDGSPLHF.

The CDR3 nucleotides are TGTGCCAGCAGCCAATACATACTAGCGGGAGAGTTCTTCGAGCAGTACTTC. This sequence encodes CASSQYILAGEFFEQYF. The chain employs TRBV14 and TRBJ2-7; TRBD2 matches at 11 bases. V lost 2 bases, J lost 6 bases, and 12 bases stayed unmatched. The CDR3 has 17 residues. The germline CDR1 and CDR2 sequences are SGHDN and FVKESK. Based on the CDR3 plus reference TRBV14 and TRBJ2-7, the full variable domain is EAGVTQFPSHSVIEKGQTVTLRCDPISGHDNLYWYRRVMGKEIKFLLHFVKESKQDESGMPNNRFLAERTGGTYSTLKVQPAELEDSGVYFCASSQYILAGEFFEQYFGPGTRLTVT.